This section outlines one TCR beta chain sequence together with its context. As for time point: recipient sample about 28 days before transplant, after cytoreduction. This entry comes from a study of T cell clonotyping in hematopoietic cell transplantation. TCRdb's table, derived via immunoSEQ multiplex PCR, lists solely in-frame clones and lacks some. The sample shows 35,000 to 45,000 clones, over 85% of them seen only once. Here the sequenced sample was peripheral blood mononuclear cells, taken before stem cell transplant. The sequence was collected from a man in his forties with chronic myeloid leukemia. Some clones in this sample may be carry-over from other donors' samples.

The CDR3 region has the DNA TGTGCCAGCAGTTTATCCCCCCTTACTGGTGAAGGCTACACCTTC. Translated, it gives CASSLSPLTGEGYTF. This rearrangement joins TRBV27 to TRBJ1-2; D is unresolved. The CDR3 loop spans 15 amino acids. Germline-derived CDR1 and CDR2 are MNHEY and SMNVEV (reference sequence). Trimming pared 0 bases from V and 8 bases from J, leaving 16 bases between.